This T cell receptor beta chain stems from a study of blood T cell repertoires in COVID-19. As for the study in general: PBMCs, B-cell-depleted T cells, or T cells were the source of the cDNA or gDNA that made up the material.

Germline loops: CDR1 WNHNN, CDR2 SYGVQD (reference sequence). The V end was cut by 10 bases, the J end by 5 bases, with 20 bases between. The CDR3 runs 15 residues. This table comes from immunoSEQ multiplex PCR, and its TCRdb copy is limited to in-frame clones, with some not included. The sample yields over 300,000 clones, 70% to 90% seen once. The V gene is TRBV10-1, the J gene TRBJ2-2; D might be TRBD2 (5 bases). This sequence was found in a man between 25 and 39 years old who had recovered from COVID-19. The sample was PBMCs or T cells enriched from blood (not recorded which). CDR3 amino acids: CATYCRGFLTGELFF. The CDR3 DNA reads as TGCGCCACCTACTGTAGAGGGTTTCTTACCGGGGAGCTGTTTTTT.